This TCR beta chain was obtained from a study of blood T cell repertoires in COVID-19. Per germline, CDR1 SGHRS and CDR2 YFSETQ. The CDR3 extends over 14 amino acids. After removal of 4 bases from V and 2 bases from J, the junction contained 4 bases not matched to a gene. This clone was seen only a few times. Other DNA variants within this sample encode the same CDR3. Some clones are missing from TCRdb's copy, which holds only in-frame ones; the method was immunoSEQ multiplex PCR. The sample records tens of thousands of clones, about four fifths being singletons. Sequences were obtained from peripheral blood. This clonotype was obtained from a human donor in a cohort sampled during active COVID-19. The rearrangement joins TRBV5-1 to TRBJ1-1; TRBD1 matches at 8 bases. Here the CDR3 reads CASSLTGGNTEAFF. The CDR3, as DNA: TGCGCCAGCAGCCTCACAGGGGGTAACACTGAAGCTTTCTTT.